A selection of T cell receptor beta chains follows, all from one sample in a study of blood T cell repertoires in COVID-19. Data came from immunoSEQ multiplex PCR; TCRdb stores just in-frame clones and leaves some out. The table shows 130,000 to 150,000 clones, with roughly 90% occurring only once. What was sequenced was PBMCs or T cells enriched from blood (not recorded which). The receptors derive from a woman in her 30s with acute COVID-19. The CDR3 runs from the conserved cysteine through the conserved F or W. Fields, in order: clone size, V gene, J gene, D gene, CDR3 protein, CDR3 DNA. A D gene is named only where the DNA matches it firmly. Size is omitted from some rows. Given values are once, few, many or a class for expanded clones.

NA	TRBV2	TRBJ2-3	TRBD1	CASSEDRARDTQYF	TGTGCCAGCAGTGAGGACAGGGCGAGAGATACGCAGTATTTT
NA	TRBV20-1	TRBJ2-2	NA	CSATRTGELFF	TGCAGTGCTACTAGAACGGGGGAGCTGTTTTTT
NA	TRBV5-6	TRBJ1-2	TRBD1	CASSSHGTAYGYTF	TGTGCCAGCAGCTCCCATGGGACAGCCTATGGCTACACCTTC
NA	TRBV7-2	TRBJ1-2	TRBD1	CASSLDRGLYGYTF	TGTGCCAGCAGCTTAGACAGGGGGTTATATGGCTACACCTTC
NA	TRBV27	TRBJ1-1	NA	CASSLMVGSGAFF	TGTGCCAGCAGTTTAATGGTCGGCAGCGGAGCTTTCTTT
NA	TRBV6-5	TRBJ1-4	TRBD1	CASSYEGAGEKLFF	TGTGCCAGCAGTTACGAGGGGGCAGGGGAAAAACTGTTTTTT
NA	TRBV19	TRBJ2-1	TRBD2	CASSIGPIGTSGRNEQFF	TGTGCCAGTAGTATAGGGCCCATAGGCACTAGCGGGCGTAATGAGCAGTTCTTC
NA	TRBV30	TRBJ1-2	TRBD1	CAWSPLTGGNGYTF	TGTGCCTGGAGTCCATTGACAGGGGGCAATGGCTACACCTTC
once	TRBV27	TRBJ1-1	TRBD1	CASRTGTALNTEAFF	TGTGCCAGCCGAACCGGGACAGCTTTGAACACTGAAGCTTTCTTT
NA	TRBV11-3	TRBJ1-1	NA	CASSLTRDTEAFF	TGTGCCAGCAGCTTAACTAGGGACACTGAAGCTTTCTTT
NA	TRBV6-2/TRBV6-3	TRBJ2-4	NA	CASSYGSWRSAGANIQYF	TGTGCCAGCAGTTACGGGTCGTGGCGATCGGCGGGCGCAAACATTCAGTACTTC
NA	TRBV7-9	TRBJ1-1	NA	CASSLGESMNTEAFF	TGTGCCAGCAGCTTAGGGGAGTCGATGAACACTGAAGCTTTCTTT
NA	TRBV5-1	TRBJ2-5	NA	CASSLRGRGVETQYF	TGCGCCAGCAGCTTGCGGGGCAGGGGAGTTGAGACCCAGTACTTC